This T cell receptor beta chain is from a study of blood T cell repertoires in COVID-19. Study-wide background: Collection of acute and convalescent COVID-19 samples took place in the United States, Italy and Spain. In each case, the material was cDNA or gDNA derived from T cells, B-cell-depleted T cells, or PBMCs.

Followed over time, Seattle patients had been enrolled while infection was active. Data came from immunoSEQ multiplex PCR; TCRdb stores just in-frame clones and leaves some out. The repertoire holds under 300,000 clones, with roughly 89% as singletons. The CDR3 covers 14 residues. CDR1 and CDR2 (germline): SGHTA, FQGNSA. The V segment lost 5 bases and the J segment 11 bases; nucleotides outside the gene matches: 13. This TCR came from a woman aged 55-70 years with COVID-19, enrolled during active disease. This chain uses TRBV7-2 with TRBJ2-3, with 7 bases matching TRBD1. The sequenced material came from peripheral blood. Here the CDR3 DNA reads TGTGCCAGCAGCCCTCCGAACCGGGACAGAAGGCAGTATTTT. This translates into CASSPPNRDRRQYF.